This T cell receptor (beta chain) was identified in a study of neoadjuvant anti-PD-1 for oral cavity cancer. The repertoire was sequenced with immunoSEQ multiplex PCR; TCRdb's copy has only in-frame clones and lacks some. The sample carries roughly 15,000 clones, just over 65% recorded once. CDR1 and CDR2 from the germline V gene are SGHRS and YFSETQ. J was trimmed by 3 bases and V by 3 bases; bases with no gene match: 5. The CDR3 has 14 residues. The sequence was collected from a person between 35 and 79 years old with oral cavity squamous cell carcinoma. The sequencing used PBMCs, collected before nivolumab (anti-PD-1) treatment. The V call is TRBV5-1, the J call TRBJ2-7; 8 nucleotides match TRBD2. The CDR3 DNA reads as TGCGCCAGCAGCTCTGGTCTAGCGGGCTACGAGCAGTACTTC. As protein: CASSSGLAGYEQYF. The full variable domain, completed using reference TRBV5-1 and TRBJ2-7, is KAGVTQTPRYLIKTRGQQVTLSCSPISGHRSVSWYQQTPGQGLQFLFEYFSETQRNKGNFPGRFSGRQFSNSRSEMNVSTLELGDSALYLCASSSGLAGYEQYFGPGTRLTVT.